This T cell receptor (beta chain) is from a study of CD8+CD57+ T cells in acquired aplastic anemia listed by TCRdb under 2018. Regarding the study in general: On average, sorted CD4+ and CD8+ cells yielded around 3.5 ug of extracted DNA, with a range of 0.2 to 27.4 ug. CD8+CD57+ expansion was defined as frequency above the mean frequency observed in healthy subjects.

There are many counts of this clonotype. Its recognized antigen is unknown. No per-base quality is available; no much larger clone lies one base away. Overall study results and their limits: Although 25 to 30 CD8+ CDR3 sequences were shared by patients and controls, these sequences appeared highly expressed in patients and within the immunodominant clones of patients. CD8+ Simpson's diversity did not differ significantly between patients and healthy controls (P=0.060).

Flow cytometry had shown CD8+CD57+ cell expansion in the patients selected for sequencing. Every patient had a diagnosis of severe acquired aplastic anemia based on International Study of Aplastic Anemia and Agranulocytosis and Camitta criteria. No therapy had been received by the patients at the time of blood sampling. TCR repertoires of sorted CD4+ and CD8+ blood T cells from severe aplastic anemia patients and healthy subjects were deep-sequenced in the study. Patients were enrolled in the USA under clinicaltrials.gov protocols 00001620, 01623167, 00001397, 00071045, 00081523 and 00961064. Ficoll-Paque density gradient centrifugation was used to isolate peripheral blood mononuclear cells. Before DNA extraction, CD4+ and CD8+ T cells were sorted with FACS or magnetic beads. Relative to germline, V is 7 bases shorter and J is 6 bases shorter, with 22 bases between their ends. CDR1 LNHDA and CDR2 SQIVND are derived from the germline V gene (reference sequence). Counted from cysteine to phenylalanine, this CDR3 has 15 amino acids. CDR3 DNA is the only sequence kept; it has 45 bases, read in frame from the first base.

Genomic DNA was used as template for profiling of TCR beta VDJ combinations and CDR3 sequences. TCR repertoire sequencing was run on an Illumina HiSeq 2000. The source study handled its data this way. TRBV/TRBJ rearrangement plots, CDR3 size and DJ length profiles, and Simpson's diversity index were used to evaluate the repertoires. The immunodominant clone was defined as the most abundant DNA sequence in deep sequencing data. CDR3 amino acid sequences were screened for sharing across subjects and compared with published repertoires and the VDJdb database. TCRdb redid the processing of the public reads, applying fastp at Q25 and MiXCR, and retained in-frame beta chains. Rows merge per CDR3 protein into single entries with the most common DNA and genes. TCRdb's processing, not the authors', yielded these V and J calls. The sample contains 150,000 or so distinct CDR3 sequences, approximately 44% of them found a single time. The leading ten clones occupy 2.5% to 3.5% of the sample.

Material: sorted CD4+, CD8+, or CD8+CD57+ T cells (not recorded which) from PBMCs. This TCR derives from a human donor with aplastic anemia. The rearrangement combines TRBV19 with TRBJ2-7; the D gene identity is not certain. In nucleotide form, the sequence is TGTGCCAGTAATATGAACCCAATCTACGTGCGCGAGCAGTACTTC. Its product reads: CASNMNPIYVREQYF.